A single sample gave rise to the 17 T cell receptor beta chains below, sequenced in a study of identical twins. A single record per CDR3 protein comes from TCRdb applying MiXCR to the 5' RACE reads. This table holds 200,000 to 250,000 distinct CDR3 sequences, 6.5% to 8.5% found once. These data are also associated with another study on yellow fever vaccine responses in identical twins.

The sample taken for sequencing was memory (CD45RO+) T cells sorted from blood. The receptors here all came from a young woman in good health.

In this sample, this clonotype turned up a few times. V is TRBV6-1 and J is TRBJ1-5, with D possibly matching TRBD1 (5 bases). Germline lookup yields CDR1 MNHNS and CDR2 SASEGT. The CDR3 has 17 amino acids. Trimming left V 4 bases short and J 5 bases short, with 21 bases between. The CDR3 DNA follows: TGTGCCAGCAGTGGAGTGGCCCGAACAGGCATAGATCAGCCCCAGCATTTT. Its translation: CASSGVARTGIDQPQHF.

This chain links TRBV28 with TRBJ2-1, with D perhaps given as TRBD1 or TRBD2 (5 bases each). The V end was cut by 6 bases, the J end by 8 bases, with 20 bases between. The CDR3 covers 15 residues. The germline V gene has CDR1 MDHEN and CDR2 SYDVKM. CDR3 region: CASSLGLHRGDEQFF. The CDR3 nucleotides read TGTGCCAGCAGCTTAGGGCTCCATCGGGGCGATGAGCAGTTCTTC.

Ten or more counts support this clonotype. The chain links TRBV29-1 to TRBJ1-5; tentative D call: TRBD1 (5 bases). V lost 4 bases, J lost 6 bases, and 13 bases lay in between. Germline CDR1 is SQVTM and CDR2 is ANQGSEA. The CDR3 is 13 residues long. The chain's CDR3 is CSVGGRGGQPQHF. The CDR3 nucleotides are TGCAGCGTTGGAGGTAGGGGAGGTCAGCCCCAGCATTTT.

CDR3 sequence reads: CSATPRTEGYGYTF. Written as DNA, the CDR3 is TGCAGTGCTACCCCCCGGACAGAAGGTTATGGCTACACCTTC. V gene TRBV20-1 combines with J gene TRBJ1-2; perhaps TRBD1 as D (6 bases). Germline V gene sequence: CDR1 DFQATT, CDR2 SNEGSKA (reference sequence). V lost 4 bases and J lost 5, with 17 bases in between. The CDR3 length is 14 residues.

This clonotype occurred many times. This rearrangement joins TRBV10-3 to TRBJ2-7, with 11 bases matching TRBD2. CDR1 is ENHRY and CDR2 is SYGVKD in the germline V gene. This CDR3 has 14 residues. Trimming removed 3 bases from V and 6 bases from J; junction bases left unmatched: 4. The DNA of the CDR3 is TGTGCCATCAGTGATCTAGCGGGGGGAGTCGAGCAGTACTTC. Its translation: CAISDLAGGVEQYF.

The chain couples TRBV10-3 to TRBJ1-6, with D possibly being TRBD1 (6 bases). Per germline, CDR1 ENHRY and CDR2 SYGVKD. The CDR3 sequence is 14 residues long. Trimming pared 6 bases from V and 0 bases from J, leaving 6 bases between. The CDR3 is CAIRDSSYNSPLHF. CDR3 nucleotides: TGTGCCATCAGGGACAGCTCCTATAATTCACCCCTCCACTTT.

The chain links TRBV20-1 to TRBJ1-5; D is possibly TRBD1 (5 bases). Trimming stripped 3 bases from V and 7 bases from J, with 13 bases between. The length of the CDR3 is 13 residues. Germline loops: CDR1 DFQATT, CDR2 SNEGSKA (reference sequence). In nucleotides, the CDR3 is TGCAGTGCTAGGGGAGGGGAAGGCCAGCCCCAGCATTTT. Translating gives CSARGGEGQPQHF.

The chain combines TRBV4-1 with TRBJ2-3; 8 bases align to TRBD2. Trimming cost V 4 bases and J 6 bases; bases outside gene matches: 9. This CDR3 has 15 residues. Germline V CDR1 and CDR2: MGHRA, YSYEKL. The CDR3 reads CASSPGLVQMDTQYF. CDR3 in DNA: TGCGCCAGCAGCCCGGGACTAGTTCAAATGGATACGCAGTATTTT.

This clonotype was found a few times. The chain couples TRBV3-1 to TRBJ1-1; no definite D call. Germline V gene sequence: CDR1 LGHDT, CDR2 YNNKEL (reference sequence). The V end was cut by 1 base, the J end by 1 base, with 4 bases between. The CDR3 consists of 13 residues. Here the CDR3 DNA reads TGTGCCAGCAGCCAAGTCCCGAACACTGAAGCTTTCTTT. This gives the protein CASSQVPNTEAFF.

This clonotype was observed a handful of times. This chain uses TRBV11-2 with TRBJ2-2; 8 bases agree with TRBD1. The trim removed 10 bases at V and 1 base at J, leaving 8 bases unmatched. The CDR3 is 15 amino acids. Per the germline V gene, CDR1 is SGHAT and CDR2 is FQNNGV. The CDR3 DNA reads TGTGCCACCGCCGGGACAGGAGTGAACACCGGGGAGCTGTTTTTT. It is translated as CATAGTGVNTGELFF.

This clonotype was counted at least ten times. The chain joins TRBV7-2 to TRBJ2-7; the D is unclear. The CDR3 covers 12 residues. Germline-derived CDR1 and CDR2 are SGHTA and FQGNSA. The V and J ends lost 5 bases and 3 bases respectively, with 8 bases between them. The CDR3 nucleotides are TGTGCCAGCAGCCAAGATTTCTACGAGCAGTACTTC. Its translation: CASSQDFYEQYF.

This clonotype was seen a handful of times. The chain uses TRBV9 and TRBJ2-5; 10 bases agree with TRBD2. This CDR3 comprises 14 residues. Germline-derived CDR1 and CDR2 are SGDLS and YYNGEE. The trim removed 0 bases at V and 4 bases at J, leaving 0 bases unmatched. The CDR3 sequence is CASSVGTSGETQYF. CDR3 in DNA: TGTGCCAGCAGCGTAGGGACTAGCGGAGAGACCCAGTACTTC.

Notes on this clonotype: Compared with germline, one end of the junction differs, possibly owing to a read error. The chain links TRBV7-7 to TRBJ2-2; 14 bases match TRBD2. Germline values: CDR1 SSHAT, CDR2 FNYEAQ (reference sequence). The CDR3 has 18 residues. CDR3 DNA: TGTGCTAGCAGCCCCCGATCGGGGACTAGCGGGGGCGGCGGGGAGCTGTTTTTT. It encodes CASSPRSGTSGGGGELFF.

In this sample, this clonotype turned up many times. The rearrangement links TRBV20-1 to TRBJ2-5; TRBD2 might be the D (6 bases). Between the trimmed V and J ends, which lost 3 bases and 6 bases, there was a span of 11 bases. This CDR3 region has 12 residues. CDR1 is DFQATT, CDR2 SNEGSKA, per germline (reference sequence). In nucleotides, the CDR3 is TGCAGTGCTAGGACTAGGTCCCAGACCCAGTACTTC. Its protein product is CSARTRSQTQYF.

The chain is built from TRBV4-1 and TRBJ2-1; no definite D call. Trimming stripped 1 base from V and 7 bases from J, with 11 bases between. The CDR3 loop spans 14 amino acids. Germline CDR1 is MGHRA and CDR2 is YSYEKL. In nucleotides, the CDR3 is TGCGCCAGCAGCCAAGGGGCTAGTAGGAATGAGCAGTTCTTC. The encoded protein is CASSQGASRNEQFF.

This clonotype was seen many times. The chain carries TRBV12-3 or TRBV12-4 and TRBJ2-1; 7 positions agree with TRBD2. The length of the CDR3 is 12 residues. V was clipped by 5 bases and J by 9 bases; unmatched bases: 4. The CDR3 protein is CASSRSGGEQFF. CDR3 coding DNA: TGTGCCAGCAGTCGATCGGGGGGTGAGCAGTTCTTC.

This clonotype showed up just a few times. Germline and junction disagree at one end, which may indicate a read error. The chain combines TRBV7-7 with TRBJ2-7; TRBD2 aligns across 9 bases. There are 13 residues in the CDR3. From germline, CDR1 is SSHAT and CDR2 FNYEAQ (reference sequence). CDR3 region: CASSLVAGAEQYF. In DNA form, the CDR3 reads TGTGCTAGCAGCTTAGTAGCGGGGGCCGAGCAGTACTTC.